This T cell receptor beta chain was obtained from a study of shared clonotypes between healthy human individuals (dated by TCRdb to 2018 to 2020). In terms of the full investigation: Three men and two women, aged 18 to 49 years, made up the cohort. For each donor, CD4 naive and CD4 memory were each given three plates, CD8 naive was given two plates, and CD8 memory was given one plate. The study deeply sequenced blood TCR repertoires of several healthy adults to estimate repertoire size and the extent of clonotype sharing between individuals. Libraries were prepared and TCR repertoires were sequenced by different laboratories using diverse techniques, in order to increase sequencing depth and limit assay-specific biases. Per donor, leukapheresis produced somewhere between about 0.85 and 10 billion PBMCs. The paper's findings and limits, for the study overall: Only blood was sampled, and tissue TCR repertoires likely differ from those in blood. Incomplete sequencing was indicated by rarefaction of sorted-subset datasets, despite the large sequencing depth. About 4.5% of naive CD4, 3.5% of naive CD8, about 2.5% of memory CD4, and 0.4% of memory CD8 clonotypes were shared across several donors. Pairwise subsampling indicated that sequencing depth was expected to affect the degree of clonotype sharing among donors. Because the study included a small number of donors, the genetic and exposure-history diversity represented was limited. Naive subsets generally had larger estimated clonotype richness than memory subsets did. Compared with non-shared clonotypes, clonotypes shared by all four sorted-subset donors had higher generation probabilities.

The donors were healthy, HIV-negative adults who had no recently reported acute infections or vaccinations. Every donor was a Caucasian adult living in Nashville, Tennessee, USA. CD4+ T cells were enriched by magnetic negative selection; naive cells were then positively selected on CD45RA, and the negative fraction formed the memory subset. Blood was collected by leukapheresis, and PBMCs were isolated by Ficoll-Histopaque density gradient centrifugation and then cryopreserved in liquid nitrogen vapor phase. Analytical flow cytometry was used to check the purity and quantity of each magnetically sorted T cell population. Genomic DNA was isolated from each sorted fraction and quantified by UV absorbance on a Nanodrop 2000c. Using the deep immunoSEQ assay, TCR CDR3 regions were amplified from genomic DNA by multiplex PCR. Extracted genomic DNA from each cell subset was spread evenly across all wells of several immunoSEQ 96-well plates, with each plate serving as a replicate. For sorted subsets, 200 to 250 ng of genomic DNA, equivalent to roughly 33,000 T cell genomes, went into each replicate PCR. The purified libraries were quantified using a Qubit 3.0 fluorometer, sized with a Bioanalyzer 2100, and then quantified again using the KAPA Library Quantification kit. A separate single-read 150-cycle Illumina NextSeq 550 flow cell was used to sequence each immunoSEQ 96-well plate. In the paper's pipeline: The immunoSEQ output contained only junctional sequences without quality scores, so filtering could not match that applied to full-length reads. To assign V/J genes and CDR3, sequences were annotated against IMGT germline references using PyIR, a Python wrapper for IgBLAST v1.9. Any read was removed if the V/J assignment was weak (E-value above 1e-6), the CDR3 was missing, or the read contained stop codons, out-of-frame junctions, or ambiguous translated residues. V3J clonotypes were defined as sequences sharing an identical inferred V gene, J gene, and CDR3 amino acid sequence. To compute the percentage overlap between repertoires, the number of shared unique clonotypes was divided by the size of the smaller repertoire. RTK rarefaction, the Chao1 estimator, and Recon v2.1 estimates of unobserved clonotypes were used to assess repertoire richness. For all TCRbeta clonotypes obtained by the gDNA method from a handful of donors, generation probabilities were computed with OLGA. The source is immuneACCESS, and TCRdb retained only in-frame sequences with V and J called. Part of the clones is not carried over; for the studies checked, unresolved V genes explain less than half of this, and the remainder is unexplained. The V and J calls and clone size come from that table; D and trimming were worked out from the DNA. In all, the sample holds about 1.1 million clones, and 70% to 85% of those were seen once. The ten largest clonotypes hold more than 0.85% of the sample.

This clone was observed a few times. The target of this receptor is not known. No qualities accompany the bases; no much larger clone lies one base away. V has 0 bases trimmed and J has 5 bases trimmed; junction bases matching no gene number 4. From the cysteine up to the phenylalanine, the CDR3 has a length of 14 residues. The read is trimmed to its CDR3 DNA, 42 bases read in frame from base 1. The germline V gene encodes CDR1 GTSNPN and CDR2 SVGIG (reference sequence). The sample consisted of memory CD4+ T cells from PBMCs. The sample's cell subset or site label, in plain terms: CD45RA-negative fraction. This clonotype was sampled from a man younger than 35 in good health. Some clones in this sample may be carry-over from other donors' samples. The chain was built from TRBV30 and TRBJ1-1; the central 9 bases match TRBD1. The sequenced DNA is TGTGCCTGGAGTGTAGACAGGGGGATAACTGAAGCTTTCTTT. This encodes CAWSVDRGITEAFF.